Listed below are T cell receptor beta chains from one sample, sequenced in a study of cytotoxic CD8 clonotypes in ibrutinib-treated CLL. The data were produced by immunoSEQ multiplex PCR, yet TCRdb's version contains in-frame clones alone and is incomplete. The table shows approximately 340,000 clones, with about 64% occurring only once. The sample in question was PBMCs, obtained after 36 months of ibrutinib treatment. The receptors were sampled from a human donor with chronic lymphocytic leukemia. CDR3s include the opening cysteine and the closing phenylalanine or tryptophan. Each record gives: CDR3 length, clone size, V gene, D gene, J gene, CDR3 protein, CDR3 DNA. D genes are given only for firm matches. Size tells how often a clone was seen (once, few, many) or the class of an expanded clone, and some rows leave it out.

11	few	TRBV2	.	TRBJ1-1	CASSRRTEAFF	TGTGCCAGCAGTAGAAGGACTGAAGCTTTCTTT
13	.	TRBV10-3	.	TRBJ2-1	CAITPGPTDEQFF	TGTGCCATCACCCCGGGACCGACCGATGAGCAGTTCTTC
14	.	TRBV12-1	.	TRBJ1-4	CASSLPGRGLKLFF	TGTGCCAGCAGCTTGCCCGGGAGGGGGCTAAAACTGTTTTTT
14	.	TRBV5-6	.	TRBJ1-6	CASSLSDYNSPLHF	TGTGCCAGCAGCCTCAGTGATTATAATTCACCCCTCCACTTT
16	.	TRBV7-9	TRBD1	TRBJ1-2	CASSPDPGQGFRGYTF	TGTGCCAGCAGCCCGGACCCGGGACAGGGGTTTCGCGGCTACACCTTC
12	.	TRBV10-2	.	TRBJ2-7	CASSELFYEQYF	TGCGCCAGCAGTGAGCTCTTCTACGAGCAGTACTTC
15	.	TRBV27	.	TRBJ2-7	CASSLGGHPTYEQYF	TGTGCCAGCAGTTTAGGCGGACACCCTACCTACGAGCAGTACTTC
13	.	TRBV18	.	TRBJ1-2	CASSPKLQEGYTF	TGTGCCAGCTCACCAAAGTTACAGGAAGGCTACACCTTC
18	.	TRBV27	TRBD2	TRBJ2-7	CASSPWGAAGLAGGEQYF	TGTGCCAGCAGCCCTTGGGGGGCAGCAGGACTAGCGGGAGGCGAGCAGTACTTC
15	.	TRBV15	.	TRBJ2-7	CATSRGGDLLYEQYF	TGTGCCACCAGCAGAGGCGGGGACCTCCTTTACGAGCAGTACTTC
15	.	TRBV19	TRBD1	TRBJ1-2	CASSQRTGFDYGYTF	TGTGCCAGTAGCCAAAGGACAGGGTTTGACTATGGCTACACCTTC
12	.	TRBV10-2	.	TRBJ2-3	CASSGSTDTQYF	TGCGCCAGCTCCGGAAGCACAGATACGCAGTATTTT
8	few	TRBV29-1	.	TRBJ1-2	CSVEGTAF	TGCAGCGTTGAGGGGACTGCCTTC
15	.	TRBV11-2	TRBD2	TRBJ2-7	CASSLGPGREYEQYF	TGTGCCAGCAGCTTAGGCCCCGGGAGGGAGTACGAGCAGTACTTC
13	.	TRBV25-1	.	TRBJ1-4	CASSEGAPNTLFF	TGTGCCAGCAGTGAAGGGGCCCCAAACACACTGTTTTTT
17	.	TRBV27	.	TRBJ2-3	CASSSRTNHASTDTQYF	TGTGCCAGCAGTTCAAGGACGAACCATGCTAGCACAGATACGCAGTATTTT
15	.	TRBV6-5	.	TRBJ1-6	CASRGQSSYNSPLHF	TGTGCCAGCAGAGGACAGAGCTCCTATAATTCACCCCTCCACTTT
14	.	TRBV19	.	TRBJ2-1	CASSIRARDNEQFF	TGTGCCAGTAGTATACGGGCCCGAGACAATGAGCAGTTCTTC
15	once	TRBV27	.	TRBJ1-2	CASSSGPRVNYGYTF	TGTGCCAGCAGTTCGGGACCTCGGGTTAACTATGGCTACACCTTC
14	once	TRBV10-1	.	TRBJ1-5	CASRRGHLNQPQHF	TGCGCCAGCAGGAGGGGACACCTCAATCAGCCCCAGCATTTT
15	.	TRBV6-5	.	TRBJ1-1	CASSSPGAMNTEAFF	TGTGCCAGCAGTTCCCCCGGGGCCATGAACACTGAAGCTTTCTTT
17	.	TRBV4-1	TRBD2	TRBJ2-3	CASSQDSGGLDTDTQYF	TGCGCCAGCAGCCAAGATTCGGGGGGGTTGGACACAGATACGCAGTATTTT
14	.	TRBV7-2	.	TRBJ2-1	CASSLGLGGNEQFF	TGTGCCAGCAGCTTAGGGCTGGGGGGCAATGAGCAGTTCTTC
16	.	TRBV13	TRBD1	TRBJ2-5	CASSSRAGQGRETQYF	TGTGCCAGCAGCTCGAGGGCGGGACAGGGCAGAGAGACCCAGTACTTC
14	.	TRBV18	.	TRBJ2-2	CASTQERFTGELFF	TGTGCCAGCACGCAGGAACGGTTCACCGGGGAGCTGTTTTTT
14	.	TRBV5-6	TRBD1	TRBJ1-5	CASSKGTGGQPQHF	TGTGCCAGCAGCAAGGGGACAGGGGGTCAGCCCCAGCATTTT
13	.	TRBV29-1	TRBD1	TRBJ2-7	CSAKGQGTYEQYF	TGCAGCGCGAAAGGACAGGGGACCTACGAGCAGTACTTC
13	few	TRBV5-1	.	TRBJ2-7	CASSLQDGYEQYF	TGCGCCAGCAGCTTGCAGGACGGCTACGAGCAGTACTTC
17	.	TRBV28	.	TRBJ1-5	CASGRAGADYSNQPQHF	TGTGCCAGCGGTAGGGCAGGCGCTGATTATAGCAATCAGCCCCAGCATTTT
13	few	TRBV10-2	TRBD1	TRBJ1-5	CASTRGLGQPQHF	TGCGCCAGTACTAGGGGGCTGGGTCAGCCCCAGCATTTT
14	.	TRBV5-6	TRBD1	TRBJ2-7	CASSYGTGFSEQYF	TGTGCCAGCAGCTACGGGACAGGATTTTCCGAGCAGTACTTC
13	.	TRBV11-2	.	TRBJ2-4	CASNEGQINIQYF	TGTGCCAGCAACGAGGGGCAGATAAACATTCAGTACTTC
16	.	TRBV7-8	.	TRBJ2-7	CASSFPGTSHSYEQYF	TGTGCCAGCAGCTTCCCGGGGACCAGCCATTCCTACGAGCAGTACTTC
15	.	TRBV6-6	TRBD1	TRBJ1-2	CASSLLTGTGKGYTF	TGTGCCAGCAGCCTACTTACCGGGACAGGGAAGGGCTACACCTTC
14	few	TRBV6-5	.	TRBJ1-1	CASRYSETTREAFF	TGTGCCAGCAGATACTCGGAGACAACCCGTGAAGCTTTCTTT
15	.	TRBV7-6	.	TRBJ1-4	CASSSTFALREKLFF	TGTGCCAGCAGCTCCACGTTTGCATTGAGGGAAAAACTGTTTTTT
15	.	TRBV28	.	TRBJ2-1	CASIGDGTENNEQFF	TGTGCCAGCATAGGCGACGGGACGGAAAACAATGAGCAGTTCTTC
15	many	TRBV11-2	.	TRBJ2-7	CASSFAGTDLYEQYF	TGTGCCAGCAGCTTCGCGGGGACAGACCTCTACGAGCAGTACTTC
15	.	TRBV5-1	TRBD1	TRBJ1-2	CASSGRGPGSKGYTF	TGCGCCAGCAGCGGTAGGGGGCCGGGGTCTAAGGGCTACACCTTC
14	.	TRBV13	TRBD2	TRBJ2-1	CASSLGTTSRGQFF	TGTGCCAGCAGCCTCGGGACTACCTCCCGCGGGCAGTTCTTC
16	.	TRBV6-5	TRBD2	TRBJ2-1	CASSYLAGGRYNEQFF	TGTGCCAGCAGTTACTTAGCGGGGGGGCGGTACAATGAGCAGTTCTTC
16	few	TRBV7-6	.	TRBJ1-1	CASSSAGGAMYTEAFF	TGTGCCAGCAGCTCCGCGGGGGGGGCGATGTACACTGAAGCTTTCTTT
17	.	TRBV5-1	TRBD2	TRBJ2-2	CASSLAPAERGPGELFF	TGCGCCAGCAGCTTGGCCCCAGCCGAGCGGGGACCCGGGGAGCTGTTTTTT
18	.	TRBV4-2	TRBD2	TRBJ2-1	CASSQDSRGLAGYNEQFF	TGTGCCAGCAGCCAAGATTCGAGGGGACTAGCGGGCTACAATGAGCAGTTCTTC
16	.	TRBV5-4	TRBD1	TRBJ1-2	CASSLDRTGINYGYTF	TGTGCCAGCAGCTTGGATAGGACAGGGATCAACTATGGCTACACCTTC
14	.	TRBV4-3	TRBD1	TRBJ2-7	CASSQVGQTYEQYF	TGCGCCAGCAGCCAAGTGGGACAGACCTACGAGCAGTACTTC
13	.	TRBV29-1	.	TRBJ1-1	CSVEAWGNTEAFF	TGCAGCGTTGAAGCTTGGGGAAACACTGAAGCTTTCTTT
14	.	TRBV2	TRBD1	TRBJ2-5	CASRTDRSQETQYF	TGTGCCAGCAGGACGGACAGGAGCCAAGAGACCCAGTACTTC
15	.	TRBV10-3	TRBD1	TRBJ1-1	CAISETRTGDTEAFF	TGTGCCATCAGTGAGACCCGAACAGGGGACACTGAAGCTTTCTTT
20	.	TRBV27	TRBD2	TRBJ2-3	CASSYTTRYGTSGRTDTQYF	TGTGCCAGCAGTTATACGACACGTTACGGGACTAGCGGGCGCACAGATACGCAGTATTTT
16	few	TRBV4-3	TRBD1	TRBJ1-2	CASSQDRGQVNYGYTF	TGCGCCAGCAGCCAAGATCGGGGACAGGTGAACTATGGCTACACCTTC
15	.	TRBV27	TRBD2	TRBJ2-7	CASSLVAGGPYEQYF	TGTGCCAGCAGTTTAGTGGCGGGAGGGCCCTACGAGCAGTACTTC
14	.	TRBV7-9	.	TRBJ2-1	CASSFMEVRHEQFF	TGTGCCAGCAGCTTCATGGAGGTGAGGCATGAGCAGTTCTTC
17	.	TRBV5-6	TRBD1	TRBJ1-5	CASSLRPWGQAHQPQHF	TGTGCCAGCAGTCTCAGACCCTGGGGACAGGCGCATCAGCCCCAGCATTTT
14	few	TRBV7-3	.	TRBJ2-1	CASSLSGAKNEQFF	TGTGCCAGCAGCTTATCAGGGGCCAAAAATGAGCAGTTCTTC
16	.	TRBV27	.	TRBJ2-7	CASSKRTSLSSYEQYF	TGTGCCAGCAGTAAACGAACTAGCTTGAGCTCCTACGAGCAGTACTTC
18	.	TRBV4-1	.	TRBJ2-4	CASSQDGKKTLAKNIQYF	TGCGCCAGCAGCCAAGACGGTAAGAAGACCCTAGCCAAAAACATTCAGTACTTC